Each of the 29 T cell receptor beta chains below was sequenced from the same sample in a study of OX40 agonist ivuxolimab in advanced cancers. Libraries were prepared by immunoSEQ multiplex PCR; TCRdb keeps only in-frame clonotypes and omits some of them. This sample has more than 60,000 clones, with over 80% found just once. The starting material was CD4+ or CD8+ T cells sorted from blood, obtained in a trial of the OX40 agonist ivuxolimab. Receptors originate from an adult with an advanced solid tumor such as melanoma, head and neck, liver or kidney cancer.

The rearrangement joins TRBV19 to TRBJ2-1; 7 bases line up with TRBD2. The CDR3 has 15 amino acids. The ends lost 5 bases at V and 0 bases at J; junction bases unmatched: 4. CDR1 LNHDA and CDR2 SQIVND come from the germline V gene (reference sequence). For the CDR3, the DNA is TGTGCCAGTAGTTCTAGCGGAGGCTCCTACAATGAGCAGTTCTTC. Amino acid sequence: CASSSSGGSYNEQFF.

This chain connects TRBV5-6 to TRBJ2-5, with D possibly being TRBD2 (5 bases). The germline CDR1 and CDR2 sequences are SGHDT and YYEEEE. Trimming left V 1 base short and J 3 bases short, with 13 bases between. The CDR3 is 15 amino acids. The CDR3: CASSLNTRVKETQYF. CDR3 in DNA: TGTGCCAGCAGCTTGAACACTAGGGTTAAAGAGACCCAGTACTTC.

The chain couples TRBV30 to TRBJ1-5; possible D gene TRBD1, 5 bases. This CDR3 spans 13 amino acids. Trimming removed 4 bases at V and 2 bases at J, with 9 bases between. CDR1 is GTSNPN, CDR2 SVGIG, per germline (reference sequence). DNA of the CDR3: TGTGCCTGGAACGGGGGTGGCAATCAGCCCCAGCATTTT. As protein: CAWNGGGNQPQHF.

The rearrangement uses TRBV5-6 and TRBJ2-7; maybe TRBD1 (6 bases). This CDR3 spans 13 amino acids. Germline-derived CDR1 and CDR2 are SGHDT and YYEEEE. V was pared by 5 bases and J by 3 bases, with 12 bases between. The CDR3 region is CASSPGHSYEQYF. The CDR3 DNA sequence: TGTGCCAGCAGTCCGGGACACAGCTACGAGCAGTACTTC.

Here the CDR3 DNA reads TGTGCCAGCAGCCCAATCTCCGCCAGGGTGGACACCGGGGAGCTGTTTTTT. This translates into CASSPISARVDTGELFF. This sequence joins TRBV28 and TRBJ2-2; maybe TRBD1 (5 bases). CDR1 is MDHEN, CDR2 SYDVKM, per germline. CDR3 length: 17 amino acids. Trimming shortened V by 6 bases and J by 3 bases, and 20 bases separated the two germline ends.

This clone was detected once. V is TRBV28 and J is TRBJ2-3; weak D call: TRBD1 (5 bases). CDR3 size: 13 residues. Trimming stripped 5 bases from V and 4 bases from J, with 10 bases between. The V gene's germline CDR1 is MDHEN and CDR2 SYDVKM. Here the CDR3 DNA reads TGTGCCAGCAGTGCCACAGGTGCAGATACGCAGTATTTT. Encoded protein: CASSATGADTQYF.

CDR3 amino acids: CASSTANEGGGEQFF. DNA of the CDR3: TGTGCCAGCAGCACCGCGAACGAGGGAGGCGGTGAGCAGTTCTTC. The chain uses TRBV5-4 and TRBJ2-1, with a weak D call TRBD2 (6 bases). The CDR3 runs 15 residues. Germline V gene data show CDR1 as SGHNT and CDR2 as YYREEE (reference sequence). V lost 4 bases and J lost 9, with 20 bases in between.

The V gene is TRBV6-1, the J gene TRBJ2-3, with TRBD2 matching 11 bases. J gave up 5 bases and V 2 bases, and 9 bases lay outside the gene matches. CDR1 is MNHNS and CDR2 is SASEGT in the germline V gene. The CDR3 covers 17 residues. This CDR3 is CASSEMASGRRGDTQYF. In nucleotides, the CDR3 is TGTGCCAGCAGTGAAATGGCTAGCGGGAGGAGGGGAGATACGCAGTATTTT.

The V and J genes are TRBV5-6 and TRBJ2-3, with 16 nucleotides matching TRBD2. The CDR3 runs 16 residues. CDR1 and CDR2 from the germline V gene are SGHDT and YYEEEE. V was pared by 4 bases and J by 4 bases, with 3 bases of the junction left unmatched. As DNA, the CDR3 is TGTGCCAGCAGCGAGGGACTAGCGGGAGGGTCAGATACGCAGTATTTT. Protein sequence: CASSEGLAGGSDTQYF.

The rearrangement uses TRBV10-3 and TRBJ2-1, with 8 bases lining up with TRBD2. Germline CDR1 is ENHRY and CDR2 is SYGVKD. This CDR3 is 14 amino acids long. V shed 5 bases, J shed 7 bases, and the junction held 7 bases outside the gene matches. CDR3: CAISSSGGRNEQFF. CDR3 coding DNA: TGTGCCATCAGTAGCAGCGGGGGACGGAATGAGCAGTTCTTC.

This clone was detected a few times. V gene TRBV5-1 combines with J gene TRBJ2-3; D gene uncertain. Trimming removed 4 bases from V and 2 bases from J, with 8 bases in between. Per germline, CDR1 SGHRS and CDR2 YFSETQ. This CDR3 comprises 13 residues. CDR3 nucleotides: TGCGCCAGCAGCCCGCAGAACACAGATACGCAGTATTTT. Amino acids: CASSPQNTDTQYF.

About this clone: One end of the junction is discordant with germline, which a read error may explain. The chain has TRBV7-2 and TRBJ1-2; D is ambiguous. Per germline, CDR1 SGHTA and CDR2 FQGNSA. The CDR3 is 12 amino acids. CDR3 residues: CASSRKNYGYTF. As DNA, the CDR3 is TGCGCCAGCAGCCGGAAAAACTATGGCTACACCTTC.

This clone was seen a few times. The V and J genes are TRBV27 and TRBJ1-2, with 8 bases lining up with TRBD1. V lost 6 bases to trimming and J lost 7 bases; unmatched junction nucleotides: 10. The CDR3 extends over 14 amino acids. From germline, CDR1 is MNHEY and CDR2 SMNVEV (reference sequence). DNA for the CDR3: TGTGCCAGCAGAACACGCGACACAGGGGGTGGCTACACCTTC. This encodes CASRTRDTGGGYTF.

The chain is built from TRBV7-9 and TRBJ1-5; the D is unclear. The germline gives CDR1 SEHNR, CDR2 FQNEAQ (reference sequence). Trimming took 5 bases from V and 1 from J, leaving 12 bases between them. The CDR3 length is 15 residues. The CDR3 DNA follows: TGTGCCAGCAGCCCCCTTCTAGGGAGCAATCAGCCCCAGCATTTT. Translated, it gives CASSPLLGSNQPQHF.

This clone was seen only a few times. The chain joins TRBV5-1 to TRBJ2-1; D gene unclear. Per germline, CDR1 SGHRS and CDR2 YFSETQ. V was shortened by 4 bases and J by 7 bases, with 15 bases between the two germline ends. This CDR3 is built from 14 residues. CDR3 sequence reads: CASSLQPEENEQFF. The CDR3 region has the DNA TGCGCCAGCAGCCTCCAACCCGAAGAGAATGAGCAGTTCTTC.

This clone was seen ten or more times. The V gene is TRBV7-3, the J gene TRBJ2-7, with 8 nucleotides matching TRBD1. After removal of 5 bases from V and 6 bases from J, the junction contained 6 bases not matched to a gene. There are 13 residues in the CDR3. Germline lookup yields CDR1 SGHTA and CDR2 FQGTGA. The CDR3 reads CASSPGQGPEQYF. DNA of the CDR3: TGTGCCAGCAGCCCCGGACAGGGACCCGAGCAGTACTTC.

This sequence joins TRBV14 and TRBJ2-3, with 7 nucleotides matching TRBD1. Germline lookup yields CDR1 SGHDN and CDR2 FVKESK. The CDR3 covers 15 residues. V was clipped by 4 bases and J by 3 bases; unmatched bases: 7. The CDR3 DNA follows: TGTGCCAGCAGCCCGAGGGGGCTGTTGACAGATACGCAGTATTTT. This translates into CASSPRGLLTDTQYF.

V usage is TRBV28 and J usage is TRBJ1-2, with 7 bases lining up with TRBD1. This CDR3 has 13 residues. After removal of 6 bases from V and 4 bases from J, the junction contained 5 bases not matched to a gene. CDR1 is MDHEN and CDR2 is SYDVKM in the germline V gene. As DNA, the CDR3 is TGTGCCAGCAGAACGGACAGGATCTATGGCTACACCTTC. Residues: CASRTDRIYGYTF.

The rearrangement joins TRBV27 to TRBJ2-5, with D perhaps TRBD1 (6 bases). The better agreement between TRBJ2-7 and the DNA end casts doubt on the J call. This CDR3 has 14 amino acids. The V gene's germline CDR1 is MNHEY and CDR2 SMNVEV (reference sequence). CDR3 sequence (DNA): TGTGCCAGCAGTTGGGACAAGAGCTCCTACGAGCAGTACTTC. Residues: CASSWDKSSYEQYF.

The chain combines TRBV28 with TRBJ2-5; 9 bases line up with TRBD1. From germline, CDR1 is MDHEN and CDR2 SYDVKM. CDR3 length: 13 residues. Trimming at V came to 6 bases and at J to 3 bases, leaving 2 bases not matched to a gene. The CDR3 nucleotides are TGTGCCAGCAGCCGGGACAGGGAAGAGACCCAGTACTTC. The encoded protein is CASSRDREETQYF.

The chain employs TRBV14 and TRBJ2-1; tentatively, D is TRBD1 or TRBD2 (5 bases each). Germline V gives CDR1 SGHDN, CDR2 FVKESK. Trimming shortened V by 4 bases and J by 10 bases, and 17 bases separated the two germline ends. This CDR3 is built from 14 residues. The CDR3 here is CASSLGSGAEEQFF. DNA of the CDR3: TGTGCCAGCAGCCTTGGATCCGGGGCGGAGGAGCAGTTCTTC. Full variable domain (outside the CDR3, taken from reference TRBV14 and TRBJ2-1): EAGVTQFPSHSVIEKGQTVTLRCDPISGHDNLYWYRRVMGKEIKFLLHFVKESKQDESGMPNNRFLAERTGGTYSTLKVQPAELEDSGVYFCASSLGSGAEEQFFGPGTRLTVL.

The chain is built from TRBV9 and TRBJ1-1, with 7 bases matching TRBD1. Germline V gene lookup returns CDR1 SGDLS and CDR2 YYNGEE. V shed 4 bases, J shed 6 bases, and the junction held 18 bases outside the gene matches. CDR3 length: 17 amino acids. Written as DNA, the CDR3 is TGTGCCAGCAGCTCCACTAGGGGGCAACATGGGTCGGCTGAAGCTTTCTTT. The encoded protein is CASSSTRGQHGSAEAFF.

By share of the sample, this clone is medium-sized (0.01 to 0.1%). This chain links TRBV5-1 with TRBJ2-3; the D gene could be TRBD1 or TRBD2 (6 bases each). The CDR3 has 14 amino acids. The V gene's germline CDR1 is SGHRS and CDR2 YFSETQ. V was cut by 2 bases and J by 3 bases, with 10 bases left in between. The CDR3 is CASSFSGATDTQYF. The CDR3 nucleotides are TGCGCCAGCAGCTTCTCGGGGGCGACAGATACGCAGTATTTT.

In its sample, this clone was seen a few times. The chain combines TRBV11-2 with TRBJ2-7; D is ambiguous. Germline V gene data show CDR1 as SGHAT and CDR2 as FQNNGV. V gave up 2 bases and J gave up 7 bases, with 15 bases separating them. This CDR3 has 14 residues. The CDR3: CASSLSPGVGEQYF. The CDR3 coding sequence is TGTGCCAGCAGCTTATCGCCTGGCGTGGGAGAGCAGTACTTC.

The chain employs TRBV30 and TRBJ2-7, with TRBD1 identical over 10 bases. Germline V gene sequence: CDR1 GTSNPN, CDR2 SVGIG (reference sequence). The ends lost 1 base at V and 5 bases at J; junction bases unmatched: 5. CDR3 length: 14 amino acids. CDR3 sequence (DNA): TGTGCCTGGAGTGGGGACAGGGGAGTCCACGAGCAGTACTTC. Translated, it gives CAWSGDRGVHEQYF.

This sequence joins TRBV7-2 and TRBJ2-2; 7 nucleotides align to TRBD2. Germline CDR1 SGHTA, CDR2 FQGNSA. V lost 3 bases and J lost 1; bases outside the gene matches: 5. The CDR3 runs 16 residues. The CDR3 region is CASSFSGTKNTGELFF. DNA for the CDR3: TGTGCCAGCAGCTTTTCCGGGACTAAGAACACCGGGGAGCTGTTTTTT.

J is TRBJ2-4 and V is TRBV19, with TRBD1 identical over 8 bases. Per germline, CDR1 LNHDA and CDR2 SQIVND (reference sequence). Trimming removed 4 bases from V and 8 bases from J; junction bases left unmatched: 7. The CDR3 extends over 14 amino acids. CDR3 DNA sequence: TGTGCCAGTAGTAGACAGGGGAATTCGGACATTCAGTACTTC. The encoded protein is CASSRQGNSDIQYF.

The chain recombines TRBV28 with TRBJ1-1; TRBD1 is a possible D gene (6 bases). The V gene lost 4 bases and the J gene lost 0 bases, with 9 bases spanning the gap. The CDR3 contains 14 residues. Germline V gene sequence: CDR1 MDHEN, CDR2 SYDVKM. Here the CDR3 reads CASSSTGLNTEAFF. CDR3 sequence (DNA): TGTGCCAGCAGTTCAACAGGGTTGAACACTGAAGCTTTCTTT. The full variable domain, rest sourced from reference TRBV28 and TRBJ1-1, is DVKVTQSSRYLVKRTGEKVFLECVQDMDHENMFWYRQDPGLGLRLIYFSYDVKMKEKGDIPEGYSVSREKKERFSLILESASTNQTSMYLCASSSTGLNTEAFFGQGTRLTVV.

The rearrangement links TRBV11-2 to TRBJ1-4; no firm D call. The V gene lost 2 bases and the J gene lost 7 bases, with 14 bases spanning the gap. The CDR3 covers 15 residues. CDR1 is SGHAT, CDR2 FQNNGV, per germline. The CDR3 nucleotides read TGTGCCAGCAGCTTAAACCCGGCCGGGGTTGAAAAACTGTTTTTT. It specifies CASSLNPAGVEKLFF.